Below are 26 T cell receptor beta chains sequenced from a single sample in a study of graft-versus-host responses after intestinal transplantation. Repertoires were generated with immunoSEQ multiplex PCR, while TCRdb's copy carries only in-frame clones and drops some. The sample has about 25,000 clones; 85% to 95% are singletons. The sequencing used PBMCs, collected 18 days after transplant. These receptors were obtained from a human patient who received an intestinal transplant, so some T cells may come from the graft donor.

The J gene is TRBJ2-5, the V gene TRBV12-2. TRBV12-2 is recorded as a pseudogene. This CDR3 region has 13 residues. The DNA of the CDR3 is TGTGCAAGTCGCTCGGGGGCCCAAGAGACCCAGTACTTC. This encodes CASRSGAQETQYF.

V usage is TRBV4-1 and J usage is TRBJ1-4; 7 positions agree with TRBD1. V gave up 7 bases and J gave up 4 bases; unmatched junction bases: 12. Germline V gene data show CDR1 as MGHRA and CDR2 as YSYEKL. This CDR3 spans 16 amino acids. Written as DNA, the CDR3 is TGCGCCAGCACCGAATACCCCGGGACAGTTAATGAAAAACTGTTTTTT. Amino acid sequence: CASTEYPGTVNEKLFF.

The chain uses TRBV18 and TRBJ2-3; D not resolved. The V end lost 4 bases, the J end lost 2 bases, and 1 base lay between the germline ends. The CDR3 is 11 amino acids. The germline V gene has CDR1 KGHSH and CDR2 LQKENI. The CDR3 is CASSLTDTQYF. CDR3 nucleotide sequence: TGTGCCAGCTCACTCACAGATACGCAGTATTTT. Full variable domain (remainder filled in from reference TRBV18 and TRBJ2-3): NAGVMQNPRHLVRRRGQEARLRCSPMKGHSHVYWYRQLPEEGLKFMVYLQKENIIDESGMPKERFSAEFPKEGPSILRIQQVVRGDSAAYFCASSLTDTQYFGPGTRLTVL.

CDR3 in amino acids: CAWSAGLAGVGEQFF. The CDR3 nucleotides are TGTGCCTGGAGTGCGGGACTAGCGGGGGTCGGTGAGCAGTTCTTC. The chain uses TRBV30 and TRBJ2-1; TRBD2 aligns across 14 bases. V lost 1 base and J lost 9; bases outside the gene matches: 5. The CDR3 runs to 15 residues. Germline lookup yields CDR1 GTSNPN and CDR2 SVGIG (reference sequence).

The CDR3 loop reads CASSIVGTGFDEQFF. In DNA, the CDR3 is TGTGCCAGTAGTATAGTTGGGACAGGGTTCGATGAGCAGTTCTTC. The chain employs TRBV19 and TRBJ2-1, with TRBD1 matching over 9 bases. There are 15 residues in the CDR3. Germline values: CDR1 LNHDA, CDR2 SQIVND (reference sequence). Trimming cost V 1 base and J 8 bases; bases outside gene matches: 6. The full variable domain, in which reference TRBV19 and TRBJ2-1 provide the parts outside the CDR3, is DGGITQSPKYLFRKEGQNVTLSCEQNLNHDAMYWYRQDPGQGLRLIYYSQIVNDFQKGDIAEGYSVSREKKESFPLTVTSAQKNPTAFYLCASSIVGTGFDEQFFGPGTRLTVL.

The chain employs TRBV4-1 and TRBJ1-2, with 9 bases matching TRBD1. Per germline, CDR1 MGHRA and CDR2 YSYEKL. There are 14 residues in the CDR3. V was clipped by 4 bases and J by 7 bases; unmatched bases: 7. CDR3 sequence (DNA): TGCGCCAGCAGCCCCCGGGACAGGGTGAGTGGCTACACCTTC. Amino acid sequence: CASSPRDRVSGYTF.

The rearrangement links TRBV11-1 to TRBJ2-2; the D is unclear. V lost 4 bases to trimming and J lost 5 bases, with 14 bases between them. This CDR3 region has 15 residues. Germline values: CDR1 SGHAT, CDR2 FQDESV (reference sequence). CDR3 nucleotides: TGTGCCAGCAGCTCTCGAGATAGTGGTACCGGGGAGCTGTTTTTT. This sequence encodes CASSSRDSGTGELFF. The full variable domain, rest sourced from reference TRBV11-1 and TRBJ2-2, is EAEVAQSPRYKITEKSQAVAFWCDPISGHATLYWYRQILGQGPELLVQFQDESVVDDSQLPKDRFSAERLKGVDSTLKIQPAELGDSAMYLCASSSRDSGTGELFFGEGSRLTVL.

This clone was counted once. Here the CDR3 reads CASSVAQDTQYF. The CDR3 DNA reads TGTGCCAGCAGCGTAGCCCAAGATACGCAGTATTTT. The J gene is TRBJ2-3, the V gene TRBV9; no firm D call. V shed 0 bases and J shed 5 bases, with 4 bases lying between them. This CDR3 is built from 12 residues. The V gene's germline CDR1 is SGDLS and CDR2 YYNGEE.

The CDR3 DNA reads TGTGCCAGTAGTTTCAGGGGTGGCGAGCAGTACTTC. Encoded protein: CASSFRGGEQYF. The J gene is TRBJ2-7, the V gene TRBV19, with TRBD1 as a possible D gene (6 bases). The CDR3 runs to 12 residues. Between the trimmed V and J ends, which lost 5 bases and 6 bases, there was a span of 11 bases. Germline V CDR1 and CDR2: LNHDA, SQIVND (reference sequence).

The chain is built from TRBV19 and TRBJ2-5; 8 bases align to TRBD1. The CDR3 spans 15 residues. J gave up 5 bases and V 4 bases, and 9 bases lay outside the gene matches. In germline, CDR1 is LNHDA, CDR2 SQIVND (reference sequence). As DNA, the CDR3 is TGTGCCAGTAGTACCCAGGGGGCGGCTGGGGAGACCCAGTACTTC. Its protein product is CASSTQGAAGETQYF.

The genes are TRBV7-6 and TRBJ2-7; D might be TRBD2 (5 bases). The CDR3 has 13 amino acids. Germline loops: CDR1 SGHVS, CDR2 FNYEAQ. V lost 2 bases to trimming and J lost 7 bases, with 12 bases between them. The CDR3 protein is CASSLSVSGEQYF. For the CDR3, the DNA is TGTGCCAGCAGCTTATCAGTGTCGGGGGAGCAGTACTTC.

V and J are TRBV27 and TRBJ2-7, with TRBD1 identical over 9 bases. Germline V gene lookup returns CDR1 MNHEY and CDR2 SMNVEV (reference sequence). The CDR3 is 13 amino acids. The ends lost 5 bases at V and 7 bases at J; junction bases unmatched: 6. The CDR3 nucleotides read TGTGCCAGCAGTCCCGGGACAGGGAGGGAGCAGTACTTC. This gives the protein CASSPGTGREQYF.

This chain connects TRBV15 to TRBJ2-2; D not certain. The V gene lost 0 bases and the J gene lost 3 bases, with 14 bases spanning the gap. Germline values: CDR1 LNHNV, CDR2 YYDKDF (reference sequence). CDR3 length equals 17 residues. The chain's CDR3 is CATSRDELSVDTGELFF. The CDR3 nucleotides are TGTGCCACCAGCAGAGATGAACTATCCGTAGACACCGGGGAGCTGTTTTTT.

The V gene is TRBV29-1, the J gene TRBJ1-1, with D possibly being TRBD1 (6 bases). The CDR3 sequence is 14 residues long. V dropped 1 base and J dropped 5 bases, with 14 bases sitting between them. Germline CDR1 SQVTM, CDR2 ANQGSEA. The CDR3 DNA sequence: TGCAGCGTTGAAGGACACAGGGTAGGGACTGAAGCTTTCTTT. It yields the protein CSVEGHRVGTEAFF.

This chain links TRBV7-3 with TRBJ1-6; D is possibly TRBD1 (5 bases). The CDR3 loop spans 15 amino acids. Germline assignment: CDR1 SGHTA and CDR2 FQGTGA. The V and J ends lost 2 bases and 4 bases respectively, with 9 bases between them. The CDR3 sequence: CASSLLGGYNSPLHF. In DNA form, the CDR3 reads TGTGCCAGCAGCTTACTTGGGGGGTATAATTCACCCCTCCACTTT. The full variable domain, rest sourced from reference TRBV7-3 and TRBJ1-6, is GAGVSQTPSNKVTEKGKYVELRCDPISGHTALYWYRQSLGQGPEFLIYFQGTGAADDSGLPNDRFFAVRPEGSVSTLKIQRTERGDSAVYLCASSLLGGYNSPLHFGNGTRLTVT.

This chain joins TRBV6-1 and TRBJ1-2; TRBD1 matches at 8 bases. The junction had 7 bases not matched to a gene; V was cut back by 4 bases and J by 0 bases. Germline V gives CDR1 MNHNS, CDR2 SASEGT. This CDR3 spans 16 amino acids. As DNA, the CDR3 is TGTGCCAGCAGTGGACAGGGGAGGGGGCCTAACTATGGCTACACCTTC. Its protein product is CASSGQGRGPNYGYTF.

The chain has TRBV2 and TRBJ1-2; weak D call: TRBD1 (6 bases). The CDR3 is 17 amino acids. From germline, CDR1 is SNHLY and CDR2 FYNNEI. The ends were cut back, 4 bases at V and 2 bases at J, with 20 bases in the middle. CDR3: CASSVAGRGQLNYGYTF. In DNA form, the CDR3 reads TGTGCCAGCAGTGTAGCCGGACGAGGACAGTTAAACTATGGCTACACCTTC.

The chain carries TRBV4-1 and TRBJ2-5; perhaps TRBD2 as D (6 bases). V lost 3 bases, J lost 1 base, and 15 bases lay in between. Germline V gene data show CDR1 as MGHRA and CDR2 as YSYEKL. CDR3 length: 16 amino acids. The DNA for the CDR3 is TGCGCCAGCAGCCAGGCCACGGGGGAGATCCAAGAGACCCAGTACTTC. Protein: CASSQATGEIQETQYF.

This chain uses TRBV11-2 with TRBJ1-6, with 7 bases fitting TRBD1. Germline V lookup: CDR1 SGHAT, CDR2 FQNNGV. This CDR3 has 18 amino acids. V lost 5 bases and J lost 8; bases outside the gene matches: 18. CDR3 protein: CASSPHPDREWGYSPLHF. In DNA form, the CDR3 reads TGTGCCAGCAGCCCTCATCCCGACAGGGAGTGGGGATATTCACCCCTCCACTTT.

The V and J genes are TRBV7-3 and TRBJ2-3, with 10 bases aligning to TRBD1. Germline V gene lookup returns CDR1 SGHTA and CDR2 FQGTGA. The ends lost 2 bases at V and 0 bases at J; junction bases unmatched: 2. The CDR3 consists of 16 residues. CDR3 coding DNA: TGTGCCAGCAGCTTAGGACAGGGGGGAAGCACAGATACGCAGTATTTT. Residues: CASSLGQGGSTDTQYF.

The chain uses TRBV23-1 and TRBJ2-7; weak D call: TRBD2 (5 bases). TRBV23-1 is an open reading frame whose function is uncertain. CDR3 size: 16 residues. The germline V and J ends were trimmed by 4 bases and 6 bases, with 22 bases remaining between them. The DNA of the CDR3 is TGCGCCAGCAGTCGGCGTCCAGCGAGGGATCGGTTCGAGCAGTACTTC. Its translation is CASSRRPARDRFEQYF.

The V and J genes are TRBV29-1 and TRBJ2-7, with D tentatively TRBD1 (6 bases). The CDR3 has 14 residues. V lost 4 bases and J lost 3, with 16 bases in between. Per the germline V gene, CDR1 is SQVTM and CDR2 is ANQGSEA. The CDR3 bases are TGCAGCGTTGGAGTAGAGGACAGCGTCTACGAGCAGTACTTC. This gives the protein CSVGVEDSVYEQYF.

V is TRBV2 and J is TRBJ1-6; a possible D gene is TRBD1 (6 bases). The ends were cut back, 10 bases at V and 0 bases at J, with 10 bases in the middle. Germline-derived CDR1 and CDR2 are SNHLY and FYNNEI. The CDR3 length is 14 residues. The CDR3 DNA reads as TGTGCCACCGGACAGAGCTCCTATAATTCACCCCTCCACTTT. Translation: CATGQSSYNSPLHF. The full variable domain, in which reference TRBV2 and TRBJ1-6 provide the parts outside the CDR3, is EPEVTQTPSHQVTQMGQEVILRCVPISNHLYFYWYRQILGQKVEFLVSFYNNEISEKSEIFDDQFSVERPDGSNFTLKIRSTKLEDSAMYFCATGQSSYNSPLHFGNGTRLTVT.

The chain links TRBV29-1 to TRBJ2-2, with 7 bases that match TRBD1. Per germline, CDR1 SQVTM and CDR2 ANQGSEA. V was pared by 4 bases and J by 5 bases, with 4 bases of the junction left unmatched. This CDR3 is 13 amino acids long. The DNA of the CDR3 is TGCAGCGTTGGGAACAGGGGAACCGGGGAGCTGTTTTTT. Its protein is CSVGNRGTGELFF.

The chain uses TRBV6-5 and TRBJ1-5; D possibly corresponds to TRBD1 (5 bases). The V gene lost 5 bases and the J gene lost 5 bases, with 16 bases spanning the gap. Per the germline V gene, CDR1 is MNHEY and CDR2 is SVGAGI. This CDR3 is built from 15 residues. The CDR3 is CASSKQGFGDQPQHF. The DNA for the CDR3 is TGTGCCAGCAGTAAGCAGGGTTTTGGCGATCAGCCCCAGCATTTT.

This chain joins TRBV7-6 and TRBJ1-1, with D maybe TRBD1 (6 bases). Germline-derived CDR1 and CDR2 are SGHVS and FNYEAQ. Trimming shortened V by 1 base and J by 5 bases, and 17 bases separated the two germline ends. CDR3 size: 16 residues. DNA for the CDR3: TGTGCCAGCAGCTTAGTTGGCTGGGGGCGAGAAACTGAAGCTTTCTTT. It is translated as CASSLVGWGRETEAFF.